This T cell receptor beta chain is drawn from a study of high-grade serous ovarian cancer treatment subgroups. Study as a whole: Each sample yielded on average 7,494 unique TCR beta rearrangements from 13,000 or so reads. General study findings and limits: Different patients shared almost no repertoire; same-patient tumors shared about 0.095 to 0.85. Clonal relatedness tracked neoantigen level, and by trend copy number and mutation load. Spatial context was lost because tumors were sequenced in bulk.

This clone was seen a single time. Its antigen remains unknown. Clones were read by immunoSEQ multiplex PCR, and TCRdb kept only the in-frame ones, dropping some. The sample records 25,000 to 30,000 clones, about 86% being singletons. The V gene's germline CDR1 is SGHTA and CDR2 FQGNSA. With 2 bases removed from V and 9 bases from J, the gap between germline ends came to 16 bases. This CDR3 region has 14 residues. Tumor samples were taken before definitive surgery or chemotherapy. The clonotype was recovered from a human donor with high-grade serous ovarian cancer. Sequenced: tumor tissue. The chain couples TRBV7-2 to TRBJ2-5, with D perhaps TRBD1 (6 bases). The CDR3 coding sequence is TGTGCCAGCAGCTTACGACAGGCCAGCAGCGCCCAGTACTTC. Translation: CASSLRQASSAQYF.